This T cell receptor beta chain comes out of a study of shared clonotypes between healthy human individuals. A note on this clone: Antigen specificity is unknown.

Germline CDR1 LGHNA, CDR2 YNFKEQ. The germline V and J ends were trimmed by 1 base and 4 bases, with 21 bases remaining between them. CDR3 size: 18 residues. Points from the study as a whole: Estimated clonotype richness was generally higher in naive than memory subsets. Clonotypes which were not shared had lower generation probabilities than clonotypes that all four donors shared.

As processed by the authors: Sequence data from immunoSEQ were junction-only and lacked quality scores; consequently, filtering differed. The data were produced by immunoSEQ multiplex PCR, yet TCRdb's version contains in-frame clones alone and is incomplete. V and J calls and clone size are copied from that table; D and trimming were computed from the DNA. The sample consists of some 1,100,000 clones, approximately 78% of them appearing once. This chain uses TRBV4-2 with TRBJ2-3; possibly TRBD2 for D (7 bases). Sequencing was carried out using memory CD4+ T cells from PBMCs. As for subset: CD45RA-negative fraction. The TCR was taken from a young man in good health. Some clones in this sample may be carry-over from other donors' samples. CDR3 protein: CASSQGGRNAGAADTQYF. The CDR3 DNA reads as TGTGCCAGCAGCCAAGGGGGGCGGAACGCGGGAGCGGCAGATACGCAGTATTTT.